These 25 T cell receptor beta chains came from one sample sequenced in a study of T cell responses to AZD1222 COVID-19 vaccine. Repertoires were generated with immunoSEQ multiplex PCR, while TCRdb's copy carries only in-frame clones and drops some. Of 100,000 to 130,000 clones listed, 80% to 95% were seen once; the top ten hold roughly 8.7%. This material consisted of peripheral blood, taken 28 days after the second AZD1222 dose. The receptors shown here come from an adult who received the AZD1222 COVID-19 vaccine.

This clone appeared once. CDR3 loop: CASSQVGAGVNEQFF. CDR3 in DNA: TGTGCCAGCAGCCAAGTTGGGGCGGGAGTGAATGAGCAGTTCTTC. The genes are TRBV3-1 (or the pseudogene TRBV3-2) and TRBJ2-1, with 7 bases aligning to TRBD2. The length of the CDR3 is 15 residues. V shed 1 base, J shed 7 bases, and the junction held 7 bases outside the gene matches. Germline values: CDR1 LGHDT, CDR2 YNNKEL (reference sequence).

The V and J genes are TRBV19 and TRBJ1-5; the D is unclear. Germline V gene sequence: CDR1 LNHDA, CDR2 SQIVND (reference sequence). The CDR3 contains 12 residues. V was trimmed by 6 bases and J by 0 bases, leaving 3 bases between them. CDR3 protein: CASRFSNQPQHF. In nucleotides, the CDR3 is TGTGCCAGTAGGTTTAGCAATCAGCCCCAGCATTTT.

The CDR3 is CASIGTPGGGYTF. The CDR3 bases are TGTGCCAGCATTGGGACCCCGGGCGGCGGCTACACCTTC. The rearrangement links TRBV6-5 to TRBJ1-2; the D gene is possibly TRBD1 (5 bases). V lost 7 bases and J 8 bases, leaving 17 bases between the germline ends. The CDR3 covers 13 residues. The germline V gene has CDR1 MNHEY and CDR2 SVGAGI.

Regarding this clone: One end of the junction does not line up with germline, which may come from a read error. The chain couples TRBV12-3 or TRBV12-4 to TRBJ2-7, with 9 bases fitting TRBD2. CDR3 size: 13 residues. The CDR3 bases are TGTGCCAGCAGTATAGCGGGAGCCTACGAGCAGTACTTC. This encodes CASSIAGAYEQYF.

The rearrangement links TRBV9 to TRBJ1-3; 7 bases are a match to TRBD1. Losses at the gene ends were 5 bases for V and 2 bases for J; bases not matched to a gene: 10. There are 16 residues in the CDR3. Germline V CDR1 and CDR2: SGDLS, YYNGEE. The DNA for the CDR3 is TGTGCCAGCAGTGAAACCCAGGGGGGTCCTGGAAACACCATATATTTT. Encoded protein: CASSETQGGPGNTIYF.

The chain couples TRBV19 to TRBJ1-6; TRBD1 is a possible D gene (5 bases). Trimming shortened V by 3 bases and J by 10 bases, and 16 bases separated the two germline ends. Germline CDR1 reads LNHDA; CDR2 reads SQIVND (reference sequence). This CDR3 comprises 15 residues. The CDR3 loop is CASSIQGAVGSPLHF. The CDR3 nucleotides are TGTGCCAGTAGTATTCAAGGGGCGGTGGGCTCACCCCTCCACTTT.

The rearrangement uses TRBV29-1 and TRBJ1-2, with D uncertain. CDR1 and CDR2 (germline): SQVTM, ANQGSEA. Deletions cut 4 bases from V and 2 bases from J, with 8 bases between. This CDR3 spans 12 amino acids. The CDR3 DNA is TGCAGCGTTGGTGTCAGCAACTATGGCTACACCTTC. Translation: CSVGVSNYGYTF. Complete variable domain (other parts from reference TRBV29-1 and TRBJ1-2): SAVISQKPSRDICQRGTSLTIQCQVDSQVTMMFWYRQQPGQSLTLIATANQGSEATYESGFVIDKFPISRPNLTFSTLTVSNMSPEDSSIYLCSVGVSNYGYTFGSGTRLTVV.

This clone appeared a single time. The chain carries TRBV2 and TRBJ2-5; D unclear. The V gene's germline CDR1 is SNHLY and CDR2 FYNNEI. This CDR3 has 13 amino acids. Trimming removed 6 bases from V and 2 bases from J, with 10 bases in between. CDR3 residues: CASRVSGQETQYF. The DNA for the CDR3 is TGTGCCAGCAGGGTTTCAGGTCAAGAGACCCAGTACTTC.

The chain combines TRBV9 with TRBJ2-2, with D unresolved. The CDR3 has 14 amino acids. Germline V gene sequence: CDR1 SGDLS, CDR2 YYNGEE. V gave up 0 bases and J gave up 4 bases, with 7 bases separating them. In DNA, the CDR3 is TGTGCCAGCAGCGTAGATAGGGTCACCGGGGAGCTGTTTTTT. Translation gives CASSVDRVTGELFF.

CDR3 region: CATSRAGTGGDQPQHF. CDR3 nucleotides: TGTGCCACCAGCAGAGCCGGGACAGGGGGCGATCAGCCCCAGCATTTT. The chain has TRBV15 and TRBJ1-5; the match to TRBD1 covers 12 bases. CDR1 is LNHNV, CDR2 YYDKDF, per germline (reference sequence). J was trimmed by 5 bases and V by 1 base; bases with no gene match: 3. The CDR3 is made up of 16 amino acids.

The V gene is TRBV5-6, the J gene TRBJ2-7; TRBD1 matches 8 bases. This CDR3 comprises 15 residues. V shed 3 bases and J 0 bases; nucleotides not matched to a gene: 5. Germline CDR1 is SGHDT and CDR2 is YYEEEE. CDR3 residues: CASSSTGGRSYEQYF. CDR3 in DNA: TGTGCCAGCAGCTCTACAGGGGGACGCTCCTACGAGCAGTACTTC. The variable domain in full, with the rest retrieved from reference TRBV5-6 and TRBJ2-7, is DAGVTQSPTHLIKTRGQQVTLRCSPKSGHDTVSWYQQALGQGPQFIFQYYEEEERQRGNFPDRFSGHQFPNYSSELNVNALLLGDSALYLCASSSTGGRSYEQYFGPGTRLTVT.

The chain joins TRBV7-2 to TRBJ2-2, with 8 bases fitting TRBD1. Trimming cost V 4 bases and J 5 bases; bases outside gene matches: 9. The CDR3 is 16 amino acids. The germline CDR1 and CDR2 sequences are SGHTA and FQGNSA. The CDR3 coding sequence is TGTGCCAGCAGCTCCAACAGGGGGGTGGGTACCGGGGAGCTGTTTTTT. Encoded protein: CASSSNRGVGTGELFF.

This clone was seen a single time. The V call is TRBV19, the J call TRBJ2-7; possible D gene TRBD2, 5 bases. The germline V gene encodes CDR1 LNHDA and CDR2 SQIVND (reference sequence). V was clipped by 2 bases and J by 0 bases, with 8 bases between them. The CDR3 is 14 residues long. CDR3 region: CASSIPGNSYEQYF. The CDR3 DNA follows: TGTGCCAGTAGTATACCGGGGAACTCCTACGAGCAGTACTTC.

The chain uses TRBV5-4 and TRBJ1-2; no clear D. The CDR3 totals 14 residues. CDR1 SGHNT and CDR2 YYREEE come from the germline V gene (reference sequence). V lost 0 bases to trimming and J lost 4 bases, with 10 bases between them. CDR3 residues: CASSLAVEIYGYTF. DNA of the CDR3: TGTGCCAGCAGCTTGGCTGTGGAAATCTATGGCTACACCTTC.

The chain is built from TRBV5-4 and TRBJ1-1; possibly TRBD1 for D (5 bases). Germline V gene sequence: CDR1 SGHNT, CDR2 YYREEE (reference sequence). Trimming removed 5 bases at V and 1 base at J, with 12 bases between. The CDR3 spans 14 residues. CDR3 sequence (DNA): TGTGCCAGCAGTTCCGGGACGAAGAACACTGAAGCTTTCTTT. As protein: CASSSGTKNTEAFF.

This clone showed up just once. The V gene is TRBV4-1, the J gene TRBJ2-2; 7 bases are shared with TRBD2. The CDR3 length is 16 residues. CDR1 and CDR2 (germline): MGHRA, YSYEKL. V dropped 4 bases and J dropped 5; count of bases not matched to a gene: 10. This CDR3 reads CASSRAYGGTTGELFF. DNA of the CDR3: TGCGCCAGCAGCCGGGCGTACGGGGGGACGACCGGGGAGCTGTTTTTT.

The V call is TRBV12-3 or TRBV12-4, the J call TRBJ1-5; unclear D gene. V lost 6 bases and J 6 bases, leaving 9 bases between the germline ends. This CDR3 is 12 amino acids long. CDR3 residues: CASSSVGQPQHF. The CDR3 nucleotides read TGTGCCAGCAGCAGTGTGGGTCAGCCCCAGCATTTT.

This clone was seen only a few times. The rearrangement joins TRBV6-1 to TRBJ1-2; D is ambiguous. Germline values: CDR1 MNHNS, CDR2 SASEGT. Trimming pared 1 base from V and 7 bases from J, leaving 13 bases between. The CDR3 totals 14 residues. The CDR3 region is CASSEGPLARGYTF. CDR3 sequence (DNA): TGTGCCAGCAGTGAAGGCCCGCTGGCTCGTGGCTACACCTTC.

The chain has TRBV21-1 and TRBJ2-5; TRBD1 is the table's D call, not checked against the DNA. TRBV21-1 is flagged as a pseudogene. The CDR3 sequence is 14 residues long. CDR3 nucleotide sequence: TGTGCCAGCAGCAAAGGAACAGGGCAAGAGACCCAGTACTTC. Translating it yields CASSKGTGQETQYF.

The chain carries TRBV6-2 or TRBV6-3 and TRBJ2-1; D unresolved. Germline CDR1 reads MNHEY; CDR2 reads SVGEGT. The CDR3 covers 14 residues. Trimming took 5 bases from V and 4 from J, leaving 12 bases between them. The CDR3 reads CASSVLEVYNEQFF. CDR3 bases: TGTGCCAGCAGTGTACTTGAAGTTTACAATGAGCAGTTCTTC.

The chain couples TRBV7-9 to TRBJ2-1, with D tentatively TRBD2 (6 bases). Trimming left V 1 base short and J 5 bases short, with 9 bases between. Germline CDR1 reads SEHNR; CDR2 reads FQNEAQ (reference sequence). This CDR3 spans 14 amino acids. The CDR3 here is CASSLVLAHNEQFF. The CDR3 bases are TGTGCCAGCAGCTTAGTACTAGCCCACAATGAGCAGTTCTTC. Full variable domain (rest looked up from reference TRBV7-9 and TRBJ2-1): DTGVSQNPRHKITKRGQNVTFRCDPISEHNRLYWYRQTLGQGPEFLTYFQNEAQLEKSRLLSDRFSAERPKGSFSTLEIQRTEQGDSAMYLCASSLVLAHNEQFFGPGTRLTVL.

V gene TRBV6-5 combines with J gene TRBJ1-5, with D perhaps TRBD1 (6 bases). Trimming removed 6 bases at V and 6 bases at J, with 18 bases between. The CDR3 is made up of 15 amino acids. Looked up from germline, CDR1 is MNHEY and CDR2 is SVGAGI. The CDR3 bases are TGTGCCAGCAGACCCAACAGGGAATCGCGTCAGCCCCAGCATTTT. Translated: CASRPNRESRQPQHF.

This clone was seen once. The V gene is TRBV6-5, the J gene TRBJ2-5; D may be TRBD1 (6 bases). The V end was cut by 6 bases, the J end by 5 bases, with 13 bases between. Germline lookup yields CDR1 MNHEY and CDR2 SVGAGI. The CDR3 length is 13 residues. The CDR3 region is CASSNGQRETQYF. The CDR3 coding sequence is TGTGCCAGCAGCAACGGACAGCGGGAGACCCAGTACTTC.

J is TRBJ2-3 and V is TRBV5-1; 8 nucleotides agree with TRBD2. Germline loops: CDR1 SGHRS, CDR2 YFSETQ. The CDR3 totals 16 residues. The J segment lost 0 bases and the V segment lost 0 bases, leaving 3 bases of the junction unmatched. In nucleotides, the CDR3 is TGCGCCAGCAGCTTGGGTAGCGGGACTAGCACAGATACGCAGTATTTT. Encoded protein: CASSLGSGTSTDTQYF.

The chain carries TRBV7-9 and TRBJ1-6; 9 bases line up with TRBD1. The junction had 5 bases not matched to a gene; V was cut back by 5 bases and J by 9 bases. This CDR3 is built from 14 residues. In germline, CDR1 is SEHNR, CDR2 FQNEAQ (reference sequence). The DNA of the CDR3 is TGTGCCAGCAGCCGGGACAGGGTTACTTCACCCCTCCACTTT. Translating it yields CASSRDRVTSPLHF.